The 31 T cell receptor beta chains presented below share a single source sample, sequenced in a study of blood T cell repertoires in COVID-19. TCRdb's copy holds only in-frame clones and misses some; the assay was immunoSEQ multiplex PCR. The profile shows fewer than 200,000 clones, about 85% of them singletons. Sequencing was carried out using peripheral blood. The receptors come from a woman aged 55-70 years with acute or convalescent COVID-19.

The genes are TRBV19 and TRBJ1-5; TRBD1 agrees at 10 bases. This CDR3 contains 15 residues. The V and J ends lost 6 bases and 6 bases, in that order; junction bases with no gene match: 8. Germline V lookup: CDR1 LNHDA, CDR2 SQIVND (reference sequence). CDR3 sequence: CASSATGGRGQPQHF. As DNA, the CDR3 is TGTGCCAGTAGCGCGACAGGGGGCAGGGGTCAGCCCCAGCATTTT.

This clone was seen a few times. This rearrangement joins TRBV7-2 to TRBJ1-2, with 7 bases identical to TRBD1. Germline V gene data show CDR1 as SGHTA and CDR2 as FQGNSA. The CDR3 runs to 13 residues. The trim removed 4 bases at V and 6 bases at J, leaving 5 bases unmatched. The CDR3 loop is CASSSDRIHGYTF. As DNA, the CDR3 is TGTGCCAGCAGCTCGGACAGGATCCATGGCTACACCTTC.

With regard to this clone: The sample contains more than one DNA sequence encoding this CDR3. The chain combines TRBV19 with TRBJ1-5; a weak D match, TRBD1 (5 bases). The CDR3 is 15 residues long. Per the germline V gene, CDR1 is LNHDA and CDR2 is SQIVND (reference sequence). Trimming pared 4 bases from V and 4 bases from J, leaving 14 bases between. This chain's CDR3 is CASSTPGRGNQPQHF. For the CDR3, the DNA is TGTGCCAGTAGTACCCCGGGACGGGGGAATCAGCCCCAGCATTTT.

The chain couples TRBV28 to TRBJ2-3, with a weak D call TRBD2 (6 bases). Germline CDR1 MDHEN, CDR2 SYDVKM. The CDR3 is made up of 12 amino acids. The germline V and J ends were trimmed by 4 bases and 7 bases, with 9 bases remaining between them. CDR3 nucleotides: TGTGCCAGCAGTTCCGGACTACATACGCAGTATTTT. This encodes CASSSGLHTQYF.

The chain combines TRBV5-1 with TRBJ1-5; possible D gene TRBD1, 6 bases. V lost 4 bases to trimming and J lost 6 bases, with 14 bases between them. This CDR3 is built from 14 residues. In germline, CDR1 is SGHRS, CDR2 YFSETQ. The CDR3 spells CASSPGQEGQPQHF. CDR3 coding DNA: TGCGCCAGCAGCCCGGGACAAGAGGGTCAGCCCCAGCATTTT. Combining the CDR3 with reference TRBV5-1 and TRBJ1-5 gives the whole variable domain KAGVTQTPRYLIKTRGQQVTLSCSPISGHRSVSWYQQTPGQGLQFLFEYFSETQRNKGNFPGRFSGRQFSNSRSEMNVSTLELGDSALYLCASSPGQEGQPQHFGDGTRLSIL.

The rearrangement uses TRBV19 and TRBJ2-7; D is perhaps TRBD2 (6 bases). CDR3 length: 15 residues. CDR1 is LNHDA and CDR2 is SQIVND in the germline V gene (reference sequence). The V end lost 0 bases, the J end lost 3 bases, and 12 bases lay between the germline ends. CDR3 DNA: TGTGCCAGTAGTATAGAAGGCGGGGTCGGCTACGAGCAGTACTTC. This encodes CASSIEGGVGYEQYF.

The gene calls are TRBV28 and TRBJ1-2; D is uncertain. V was cut by 6 bases and J by 4 bases, with 18 bases left in between. Germline assignment: CDR1 MDHEN and CDR2 SYDVKM. This CDR3 contains 15 residues. The CDR3 reads CASRLEEMGSYGYTF. The CDR3 nucleotides are TGTGCCAGCAGACTAGAAGAGATGGGGAGCTATGGCTACACCTTC.

This chain joins TRBV5-1 and TRBJ2-2; D unresolved. CDR1 is SGHRS and CDR2 is YFSETQ in the germline V gene. CDR3 length equals 14 residues. V was cut by 0 bases and J by 6 bases, with 9 bases left in between. The CDR3 sequence: CASSLGLESGELFF. The CDR3 DNA follows: TGCGCCAGCAGCTTGGGGCTAGAATCCGGGGAGCTGTTTTTT.

In the case of this clone: Within the sample, other DNA sequences also encode this same CDR3. The rearrangement uses TRBV20-1 and TRBJ2-1; 7 bases match TRBD2. In germline, CDR1 is DFQATT, CDR2 SNEGSKA (reference sequence). The CDR3 is made up of 14 amino acids. V lost 3 bases to trimming and J lost 3 bases; unmatched junction nucleotides: 5. The CDR3 here is CSASGLADYNEQFF. CDR3 in DNA: TGCAGTGCTAGTGGGCTAGCGGACTACAATGAGCAGTTCTTC.

The gene calls are TRBV5-1 and TRBJ1-3; D gene unclear. CDR3 length: 16 amino acids. Trimming cost V 0 bases and J 3 bases, with 13 bases left between them. The germline V gene has CDR1 SGHRS and CDR2 YFSETQ. The CDR3 sequence: CASSLAGQSNGNTIYF. The CDR3 DNA is TGCGCCAGCAGCTTGGCGGGTCAGTCAAATGGAAACACCATATATTTT.

The J gene is TRBJ1-5, the V gene TRBV7-2; a possible D gene is TRBD1 (5 bases). V shed 3 bases and J shed 0 bases, with 6 bases lying between them. Germline CDR1 is SGHTA and CDR2 is FQGNSA. The CDR3 is made up of 14 amino acids. The CDR3 DNA reads as TGTGCCAGCAGCTTCAGGGATAGCAATCAGCCCCAGCATTTT. Its protein product is CASSFRDSNQPQHF.

The chain is built from TRBV6-6 and TRBJ2-7, with TRBD1 matching 9 bases. Per the germline V gene, CDR1 is MNHNY and CDR2 is SVGAGI (reference sequence). The CDR3 runs to 16 residues. The V segment lost 2 bases and the J segment 5 bases; nucleotides outside the gene matches: 10. CDR3 DNA sequence: TGTGCCAGCAGTTACGGACCCCCGGGACAGGGAAACGAGCAGTACGTC. The encoded protein is CASSYGPPGQGNEQYV.

The chain uses TRBV27 and TRBJ2-2, with TRBD2 identical over 14 bases. Germline lookup yields CDR1 MNHEY and CDR2 SMNVEV (reference sequence). The CDR3 has 19 amino acids. The V and J ends lost 2 bases and 5 bases, in that order; junction bases with no gene match: 10. The CDR3 coding sequence is TGTGCCAGCAGTTTAAGGAGACTAGCGGGAGGGCCGGGAACCGGGGAGCTGTTTTTT. Translated: CASSLRRLAGGPGTGELFF.

This chain joins TRBV9 and TRBJ2-3; maybe TRBD2 (6 bases). The CDR3 consists of 16 residues. Trimming took off 1 base at V and 1 base at J, with 13 bases between the two ends. Per the germline V gene, CDR1 is SGDLS and CDR2 is YYNGEE. The CDR3 DNA is TGTGCCAGCAGCGTATTAACCGGGAGCGGCACAGATACGCAGTATTTT. This encodes CASSVLTGSGTDTQYF. The full variable domain, with the rest looked up from reference TRBV9 and TRBJ2-3, is DSGVTQTPKHLITATGQRVTLRCSPRSGDLSVYWYQQSLDQGLQFLIQYYNGEERAKGNILERFSAQQFPDLHSELNLSSLELGDSALYFCASSVLTGSGTDTQYFGPGTRLTVL.

The chain joins TRBV6-5 to TRBJ2-6; TRBD1 matches at 7 bases. Unmatched junction bases numbered 3, after V lost 7 bases and J lost 3 bases. The germline gives CDR1 MNHEY, CDR2 SVGAGI. The CDR3 is 14 amino acids. This CDR3 reads CASTAGGGANVLTF. The DNA of the CDR3 is TGTGCCAGCACCGCAGGGGGTGGGGCCAACGTCCTGACTTTC.

J is TRBJ2-1 and V is TRBV10-1; 10 bases agree with TRBD1. From germline, CDR1 is WNHNN and CDR2 SYGVQD (reference sequence). Trimming cost V 4 bases and J 9 bases; bases outside gene matches: 6. The CDR3 extends over 14 amino acids. This chain's CDR3 is CASSGRQGAGEQFF. In nucleotides, the CDR3 is TGCGCCAGCAGTGGCCGACAGGGGGCAGGTGAGCAGTTCTTC.

The chain links TRBV3-1 (or the pseudogene TRBV3-2) to TRBJ2-7; 7 nucleotides agree with TRBD1. The germline V gene encodes CDR1 LGHDT and CDR2 YNNKEL (reference sequence). This CDR3 is built from 13 residues. The V segment lost 4 bases and the J segment 2 bases; nucleotides outside the gene matches: 2. CDR3 amino acids: CASSRQGTYEQYF. The CDR3 DNA reads TGTGCCAGCAGCCGACAGGGAACCTACGAGCAGTACTTC.

CDR3 coding DNA: TGTGCCAGCAGCTCCCGTTCGACCGGGGAGCTGTTTTTT. It specifies CASSSRSTGELFF. This sequence joins TRBV7-3 and TRBJ2-2; D gene unclear. This CDR3 has 13 amino acids. V lost 4 bases, J lost 5 bases, and 8 bases lay in between. CDR1 and CDR2 (germline): SGHTA, FQGTGA.

In this sample, this clone turned up once. J is TRBJ2-3 and V is TRBV20-1, with D hard to call. This CDR3 contains 15 residues. Trimming removed 3 bases at V and 0 bases at J, with 13 bases between. Germline assignment: CDR1 DFQATT and CDR2 SNEGSKA (reference sequence). This chain's CDR3 is CSASEQTHSTDTQYF. The CDR3 DNA follows: TGCAGTGCTAGTGAACAGACCCACAGCACAGATACGCAGTATTTT.

The rearrangement links TRBV6-2 or TRBV6-3 to TRBJ2-7, with 12 positions matching TRBD1. Germline V gives CDR1 MNHEY, CDR2 SVGEGT. V shed 2 bases, J shed 2 bases, and the junction held 1 base outside the gene matches. CDR3 length: 15 amino acids. The CDR3 loop is CASSYGTGGTYEQYV. The CDR3 DNA follows: TGTGCCAGCAGTTACGGGACAGGGGGCACCTACGAGCAGTACGTC.

V is TRBV4-1 and J is TRBJ2-2; TRBD1 aligns across 9 bases. Germline CDR1 MGHRA, CDR2 YSYEKL. The CDR3 covers 15 residues. V lost 4 bases and J lost 2; bases outside the gene matches: 2. The CDR3 nucleotides read TGCGCCAGCAGCCTGGGACAGGGAAACACCGGGGAGCTGTTTTTT. Protein: CASSLGQGNTGELFF.

The rearrangement joins TRBV19 to TRBJ1-1, with 8 bases lining up with TRBD1. The germline gives CDR1 LNHDA, CDR2 SQIVND (reference sequence). The CDR3 is 15 amino acids. Trimming cost V 3 bases and J 2 bases; bases outside gene matches: 5. CDR3 DNA: TGTGCCAGTAGTATGAGGACAGGGAGTAACACTGAAGCTTTCTTT. It yields the protein CASSMRTGSNTEAFF. The whole variable domain, filled in from reference TRBV19 and TRBJ1-1, reads DGGITQSPKYLFRKEGQNVTLSCEQNLNHDAMYWYRQDPGQGLRLIYYSQIVNDFQKGDIAEGYSVSREKKESFPLTVTSAQKNPTAFYLCASSMRTGSNTEAFFGQGTRLTVV.

The rearrangement links TRBV30 to TRBJ2-7; perhaps TRBD2 as D (6 bases). Germline lookup yields CDR1 GTSNPN and CDR2 SVGIG (reference sequence). V shed 2 bases and J shed 3 bases, with 14 bases lying between them. The CDR3 is 14 amino acids. The CDR3 loop is CAWSPGGFLYEQYF. Written as DNA, the CDR3 is TGTGCCTGGAGTCCAGGAGGGTTTCTCTACGAGCAGTACTTC.

The genes are TRBV28 and TRBJ2-3; 9 bases fit TRBD2. The CDR3 loop spans 21 amino acids. From germline, CDR1 is MDHEN and CDR2 SYDVKM. The V gene end was trimmed by 6 bases and the J gene end by 3 bases; junction bases not matched to a gene: 25. The CDR3: CASSSVRTGLSGLAGTDTQYF. In nucleotides, the CDR3 is TGTGCCAGCAGCTCTGTCCGGACAGGACTAAGTGGGCTAGCGGGAACAGATACGCAGTATTTT.

This clone was observed at least ten times. The V gene is TRBV5-4, the J gene TRBJ2-2; TRBD2 matches at 8 bases. This CDR3 has 16 amino acids. J gave up 3 bases and V 5 bases, and 9 bases lay outside the gene matches. Looked up from germline, CDR1 is SGHNT and CDR2 is YYREEE (reference sequence). CDR3 region: CASRKREQVYTGELFF. The CDR3 DNA follows: TGTGCCAGCAGAAAGCGGGAGCAGGTTTACACCGGGGAGCTGTTTTTT.

The J gene is TRBJ1-6, the V gene TRBV28; the D is unclear. The CDR3 is made up of 14 amino acids. Looked up from germline, CDR1 is MDHEN and CDR2 is SYDVKM. Trimming cost V 8 bases and J 2 bases, with 10 bases left between them. In nucleotides, the CDR3 is TGTGCCAGCGTCCCGAGGCCCTATAATTCACCCCTCCACTTT. It specifies CASVPRPYNSPLHF.

This chain joins TRBV5-6 and TRBJ2-4; a possible D gene is TRBD2 (6 bases). Germline lookup yields CDR1 SGHDT and CDR2 YYEEEE. Trimming shortened V by 3 bases and J by 0 bases, and 19 bases separated the two germline ends. The CDR3 runs 18 residues. For the CDR3, the DNA is TGTGCCAGCAGCTACGGTTGGGGGATGGGACTAGCCAAAAACATTCAGTACTTC. Translating it yields CASSYGWGMGLAKNIQYF.

The chain uses TRBV5-1 and TRBJ1-2, with 8 nucleotides matching TRBD1. Per germline, CDR1 SGHRS and CDR2 YFSETQ. This CDR3 has 16 residues. The V and J ends lost 5 bases and 8 bases, in that order; junction bases with no gene match: 17. CDR3 DNA sequence: TGCGCCAGCAGTCTCGCTGTGACCGGGACAGGATCCGGCTACACCTTC. The encoded protein is CASSLAVTGTGSGYTF.

The rearrangement uses TRBV29-1 and TRBJ1-5; D might be TRBD1 (6 bases). The germline V gene encodes CDR1 SQVTM and CDR2 ANQGSEA. The V end lost 6 bases, the J end lost 3 bases, and 12 bases lay between the germline ends. The CDR3 is made up of 13 amino acids. The CDR3 loop is CSVLQGDNQPQHF. DNA of the CDR3: TGCAGCGTACTACAGGGAGACAATCAGCCCCAGCATTTT.

The chain couples TRBV29-1 to TRBJ2-5; TRBD2 aligns across 7 bases. There are 12 residues in the CDR3. The germline V gene encodes CDR1 SQVTM and CDR2 ANQGSEA. Trimming removed 4 bases from V and 4 bases from J; junction bases left unmatched: 3. The CDR3, as DNA: TGCAGCGTTGGTGGCGGGAGAGAGACCCAGTACTTC. As protein: CSVGGGRETQYF.

In this sample, this clone turned up once. The rearrangement uses TRBV9 and TRBJ2-5; 10 bases are a match to TRBD2. CDR1 SGDLS and CDR2 YYNGEE come from the germline V gene. CDR3 length: 18 amino acids. The J segment lost 3 bases and the V segment lost 1 base, leaving 12 bases of the junction unmatched. In DNA, the CDR3 is TGTGCCAGCAGCGTATCTAGCGGGAGAACTATTTTAGAAGAGACCCAGTACTTC. Its protein product is CASSVSSGRTILEETQYF. The variable domain in full, with the rest retrieved from reference TRBV9 and TRBJ2-5, is DSGVTQTPKHLITATGQRVTLRCSPRSGDLSVYWYQQSLDQGLQFLIQYYNGEERAKGNILERFSAQQFPDLHSELNLSSLELGDSALYFCASSVSSGRTILEETQYFGPGTRLLVL.